One and the same sample provided the 17 T cell receptor beta chains below, sequenced in a study of beta chain features in type 1 diabetes. Isolated RNA was reverse transcribed in full, so expressed TCRB transcripts were sequenced. TCRdb keeps only in-frame clones here, not all; method: immunoSEQ multiplex PCR. The sample lists around 500,000 clones, about an eighth occurring once. Source material: naive CD4+ T cells from blood. These receptors were obtained from a young woman in good health.

The CDR3 DNA reads as TGTGCCAGCAGCCCGATTTACAAGGCAGAGACCCAGTACTTC. Amino acid sequence: CASSPIYKAETQYF. The chain combines TRBV5-4 with TRBJ2-5; D not resolved. This CDR3 is built from 14 residues. Germline CDR1 SGHNT, CDR2 YYREEE (reference sequence). V lost 4 bases and J lost 4, with 14 bases in between.

The chain joins TRBV1 to TRBJ2-7. TRBV1 is termed a pseudogene. This CDR3 spans 12 amino acids. CDR3: CTSSQERDEQYV. CDR3 nucleotides: TGCACCAGCAGCCAAGAAAGGGACGAGCAGTACGTC.

The J gene is TRBJ2-7, the V gene TRBV9; D not certain. V shed 0 bases and J shed 0 bases, with 10 bases lying between them. The germline V gene encodes CDR1 SGDLS and CDR2 YYNGEE. The CDR3 contains 15 residues. The CDR3 sequence: CASSVGRGSSYEQYF. CDR3 DNA: TGTGCCAGCAGCGTAGGGCGCGGCAGCTCCTACGAGCAGTACTTC.

This clone was seen only a few times. The chain is built from TRBV28 and TRBJ1-5, with D hard to call. Trimming left V 1 base short and J 7 bases short, with 5 bases between. Germline-derived CDR1 and CDR2 are MDHEN and SYDVKM. The CDR3 contains 12 residues. In DNA, the CDR3 is TGTGCCAGCAGTTTATTTCCGCAGCCCCAGCATTTT. As protein: CASSLFPQPQHF.

This chain connects TRBV28 to TRBJ1-2; D is unclear. The CDR3 runs 12 residues. The V and J ends lost 3 bases and 6 bases respectively, with 8 bases between them. Germline V gene lookup returns CDR1 MDHEN and CDR2 SYDVKM. CDR3 sequence reads: CASSFGIDGYTF. DNA for the CDR3: TGTGCCAGCAGTTTCGGCATTGATGGCTACACCTTC.

The chain employs TRBV25-1 and TRBJ2-7; 10 bases match TRBD1. V lost 10 bases, J lost 7 bases, and 7 bases stayed unmatched. The CDR3 runs 12 residues. Germline V gives CDR1 MGHDK, CDR2 SYGVNS. CDR3 region: CATRQGAGEQYF. The CDR3 coding sequence is TGTGCCACCCGACAGGGGGCGGGTGAGCAGTACTTC.

This clone was seen more than once but under ten times. Other DNA sequences in this specimen translate into the identical CDR3. The genes are TRBV27 and TRBJ1-1; D is perhaps TRBD1 (5 bases). The germline V gene encodes CDR1 MNHEY and CDR2 SMNVEV (reference sequence). CDR3 length: 14 residues. V was pared by 1 base and J by 3 bases, with 9 bases between. In DNA, the CDR3 is TGTGCCAGCAGTTTATACAGGAGGGACACTGAAGCTTTCTTT. It specifies CASSLYRRDTEAFF.

The chain carries TRBV9 and TRBJ2-5, with unresolved D. There are 14 residues in the CDR3. In germline, CDR1 is SGDLS, CDR2 YYNGEE. Trimming pared 0 bases from V and 2 bases from J, leaving 8 bases between. In DNA form, the CDR3 reads TGTGCCAGCAGCGTAGCTGCTAGTCAAGAGACCCAGTACTTC. The encoded protein is CASSVAASQETQYF.

The J gene is TRBJ2-1, the V gene TRBV12-5; D gene uncertain. The CDR3 spans 16 residues. The germline V gene has CDR1 LGHNT and CDR2 FRNRAP. With 4 bases removed from V and 4 bases from J, the gap between germline ends came to 17 bases. The chain's CDR3 is CASGSDFTPPYNEQFF. The CDR3 nucleotides read TGTGCTAGTGGTTCCGACTTCACCCCACCGTACAATGAGCAGTTCTTC.

V usage is TRBV7-9 and J usage is TRBJ2-7; 10 bases fit TRBD1. CDR1 SEHNR and CDR2 FQNEAQ come from the germline V gene (reference sequence). After removal of 5 bases from V and 0 bases from J, the junction contained 4 bases not matched to a gene. The CDR3 covers 15 residues. Here the CDR3 reads CASSNRDRGSYEQYV. In nucleotides, the CDR3 is TGTGCCAGCAGCAACCGGGACAGGGGCTCCTACGAGCAGTACGTC.

The V and J genes are TRBV30 and TRBJ2-2; 8 bases match TRBD2. V lost 4 bases and J lost 3; bases outside the gene matches: 10. This CDR3 spans 16 amino acids. Germline values: CDR1 GTSNPN, CDR2 SVGIG (reference sequence). In DNA, the CDR3 is TGTGCCTGGACAGGCCGAGGACTAGCTTACACCGGGGAGCTGTTTTTT. Protein: CAWTGRGLAYTGELFF.

A few counts support this clone. This chain links TRBV29-1 with TRBJ2-1, with 7 bases aligning to TRBD1. Germline CDR1 reads SQVTM; CDR2 reads ANQGSEA. The CDR3 is made up of 14 amino acids. The ends lost 3 bases at V and 6 bases at J; junction bases unmatched: 8. The CDR3 DNA is TGCAGCGTTGACTCCAGGGGGAAAGGCAATGAGCAGTTCTTC. This sequence encodes CSVDSRGKGNEQFF.

This clone was seen a few times. The chain uses TRBV7-9 and TRBJ2-5, with 8 bases identical to TRBD1. The length of the CDR3 is 14 residues. Germline V gene sequence: CDR1 SEHNR, CDR2 FQNEAQ (reference sequence). The V segment lost 5 bases and the J segment 1 base; nucleotides outside the gene matches: 3. CDR3 in DNA: TGTGCCAGCAGCCGGACAGGGATCCAAGAGACCCAGTACTTC. This gives the protein CASSRTGIQETQYF.

The V call is TRBV7-2, the J call TRBJ2-7, with D unresolved. The germline V gene has CDR1 SGHTA and CDR2 FQGNSA. The CDR3 spans 13 residues. The V and J ends lost 4 bases and 0 bases respectively, with 7 bases between them. The chain's CDR3 is CASSSRHSYEQYF. The CDR3 region has the DNA TGTGCCAGCAGCTCCCGACACTCCTACGAGCAGTACTTC.

The V call is TRBV29-1, the J call TRBJ1-2, with a possible D match to TRBD1 (5 bases). V dropped 7 bases and J dropped 0 bases, with 12 bases sitting between them. CDR3 size: 13 residues. The V gene's germline CDR1 is SQVTM and CDR2 ANQGSEA. CDR3 sequence reads: CSAEDRANYGYTF. DNA for the CDR3: TGCAGCGCCGAAGACAGAGCTAACTATGGCTACACCTTC.

The CDR3 DNA sequence: TGTGCCAGCAACCAGCCTCGGGACAGGGGGAGGTGTGAGCAGTTCTTC. This gives the protein CASNQPRDRGRCEQFF. The V and J genes are TRBV21-1 and TRBJ2-1; the table's D gene call, TRBD1, was not cross checked with the DNA. TRBV21-1 is reported as a pseudogene. The CDR3 loop spans 16 amino acids.

V and J are TRBV28 and TRBJ1-1; unclear D gene. The CDR3 has 11 residues. The V gene lost 2 bases and the J gene lost 7 bases, with 5 bases spanning the gap. Germline values: CDR1 MDHEN, CDR2 SYDVKM. As DNA, the CDR3 is TGTGCCAGCAGTTTAAAAGGTGAAGCTTTCTTT. Amino acids: CASSLKGEAFF.